A selection of T cell receptor beta chains follows, all from one sample in a study of cytomegalovirus exposure and HLA in healthy donors. Assay used: immunoSEQ multiplex PCR; TCRdb lists only in-frame clones, some missing. This table has a few hundred thousand clones, 70% to 90% appearing once. The sample taken for sequencing was PBMCs. These receptors were taken from a woman aged 18-29 years in good health and CMV-seronegative. Each CDR3 is given with its conserved first and last residue. Each record gives: V gene, D gene, J gene, clone size, CDR3 DNA, CDR3 protein. A D gene is named only where the DNA matches it firmly. The listing skips clone size in some rows; elsewhere it reads once, few, many or a size class.

v_gene: TRBV5-1; d_gene: TRBD2; j_gene: TRBJ2-7; abundance: NA; CDR3nt: TGCGCCAGCAGCTTGGTGGCGGGAGAAAGCGAGCAGTACTTC; CDR3aa: CASSLVAGESEQYF
v_gene: TRBV19; d_gene: NA; j_gene: TRBJ1-4; abundance: NA; CDR3nt: TGTGCCAGTAGTATTCTCCAGGCCCCATCCAATGAAAAACTGTTTTTT; CDR3aa: CASSILQAPSNEKLFF
v_gene: TRBV7-2; d_gene: TRBD1; j_gene: TRBJ2-7; abundance: NA; CDR3nt: TGTGCCAGCAGCTCATGGGACAGTTCCTACGAGCAGTACTTC; CDR3aa: CASSSWDSSYEQYF
v_gene: TRBV5-1; d_gene: TRBD1; j_gene: TRBJ2-7; abundance: NA; CDR3nt: TGCGCCAGCAGCTTTGGGACAGATCGTTCCGAGCAGTACTTC; CDR3aa: CASSFGTDRSEQYF
v_gene: TRBV27; d_gene: NA; j_gene: TRBJ1-5; abundance: many; CDR3nt: TGTGCCAGCAGTTTAGGGGGGGCGCAGCCCCAGCATTTT; CDR3aa: CASSLGGAQPQHF
v_gene: TRBV10-2; d_gene: TRBD1; j_gene: TRBJ1-5; abundance: NA; CDR3nt: TGCGCCAGCAGGTTGGACAGGGGAAATCAGCCCCAGCATTTT; CDR3aa: CASRLDRGNQPQHF
v_gene: TRBV6-5; d_gene: NA; j_gene: TRBJ2-7; abundance: NA; CDR3nt: TGTGCCAGCAGTCAAGACAGCTACTACGAGCAGTACTTC; CDR3aa: CASSQDSYYEQYF
v_gene: TRBV7-2; d_gene: NA; j_gene: TRBJ2-7; abundance: NA; CDR3nt: TGTGCCAGCAGGCACCATGCAGACAGAGTTTACGAGCAGTACTTC; CDR3aa: CASRHHADRVYEQYF
v_gene: TRBV7-2; d_gene: TRBD1; j_gene: TRBJ1-2; abundance: NA; CDR3nt: TGTGCCAGCAGCTTAGGCCCGACAGGGGACTATGGCTACACCTTC; CDR3aa: CASSLGPTGDYGYTF
v_gene: TRBV5-5; d_gene: NA; j_gene: TRBJ2-3; abundance: few; CDR3nt: TGTGCCAGCAGCTTGGGAGCGAGGTTCACAGATACGCAGTATTTT; CDR3aa: CASSLGARFTDTQYF
v_gene: TRBV20-1; d_gene: TRBD1; j_gene: TRBJ1-2; abundance: few; CDR3nt: TGCAGTGCTAGAGATCCGGGACAGTACACCTTC; CDR3aa: CSARDPGQYTF
v_gene: TRBV2; d_gene: TRBD2; j_gene: TRBJ2-7; abundance: NA; CDR3nt: TGTGCCAGCAGTGCGGGACTAGCGGGGTCAAAGCAGTACTTC; CDR3aa: CASSAGLAGSKQYF
v_gene: TRBV11-2; d_gene: TRBD2; j_gene: TRBJ2-1; abundance: NA; CDR3nt: TGTGCCAGCAGCTTAGGGCGGACTAGCCCACGGGGGAGGGATGAGCAGTTCTTC; CDR3aa: CASSLGRTSPRGRDEQFF
v_gene: TRBV4-3; d_gene: TRBD2; j_gene: TRBJ2-5; abundance: NA; CDR3nt: TGCGCCAGCAGCCCCGGACTAGCGGGGGAAGAGACCCAGTACTTC; CDR3aa: CASSPGLAGEETQYF
v_gene: TRBV5-5; d_gene: TRBD1; j_gene: TRBJ2-7; abundance: NA; CDR3nt: TGTGCCAGCAGCTTGAACAGACAGGGAAAACAGCAGTACTTC; CDR3aa: CASSLNRQGKQQYF
v_gene: TRBV5-1; d_gene: NA; j_gene: TRBJ2-7; abundance: NA; CDR3nt: TGCGCCAGCAGCTTGGCACCAGTCGACGAGCAGTACTTC; CDR3aa: CASSLAPVDEQYF
v_gene: TRBV27; d_gene: TRBD2; j_gene: TRBJ2-5; abundance: once; CDR3nt: TGTGCCAGCAGTCCGCAAGGACTAGCTGAGCACCAAGAGACCCAGTACTTC; CDR3aa: CASSPQGLAEHQETQYF
v_gene: TRBV4-1; d_gene: NA; j_gene: TRBJ2-7; abundance: NA; CDR3nt: TGCGCCAGCAGCCTAGGGACACTCGGCGACGAGCAGTACTTC; CDR3aa: CASSLGTLGDEQYF
v_gene: TRBV29-1; d_gene: NA; j_gene: TRBJ2-5; abundance: NA; CDR3nt: TGCAGCGTTGACAAGGGGCGAGAGACCCAGTACTTC; CDR3aa: CSVDKGRETQYF
v_gene: TRBV4-3; d_gene: NA; j_gene: TRBJ1-6; abundance: NA; CDR3nt: TGCGCCAGCAGCCAAGCGAATTCACCCCTCCACTTT; CDR3aa: CASSQANSPLHF
v_gene: TRBV2; d_gene: TRBD2; j_gene: TRBJ2-1; abundance: NA; CDR3nt: TGTGCCAGCGGACGACTAGCGGGGAGTAACAATGAGCAGTTCTTC; CDR3aa: CASGRLAGSNNEQFF
v_gene: TRBV5-1; d_gene: NA; j_gene: TRBJ1-4; abundance: NA; CDR3nt: TGCGCCAGCAGCTTGGAAGGAAACAGTGAAAAACTGTTTTTT; CDR3aa: CASSLEGNSEKLFF
v_gene: TRBV5-1; d_gene: NA; j_gene: TRBJ2-1; abundance: NA; CDR3nt: TGCGCCAGCAGCTCTCCGGGGGATGAGCAGTTCTTC; CDR3aa: CASSSPGDEQFF
v_gene: TRBV10-2; d_gene: TRBD2; j_gene: TRBJ2-1; abundance: NA; CDR3nt: TGCGCCAGCAGTCAGCGATCACAGGGACTAGCGGGAGTTAGGGGGCACAATGAGCAGTTCTTC; CDR3aa: CASSQRSQGLAGVRGHNEQFF